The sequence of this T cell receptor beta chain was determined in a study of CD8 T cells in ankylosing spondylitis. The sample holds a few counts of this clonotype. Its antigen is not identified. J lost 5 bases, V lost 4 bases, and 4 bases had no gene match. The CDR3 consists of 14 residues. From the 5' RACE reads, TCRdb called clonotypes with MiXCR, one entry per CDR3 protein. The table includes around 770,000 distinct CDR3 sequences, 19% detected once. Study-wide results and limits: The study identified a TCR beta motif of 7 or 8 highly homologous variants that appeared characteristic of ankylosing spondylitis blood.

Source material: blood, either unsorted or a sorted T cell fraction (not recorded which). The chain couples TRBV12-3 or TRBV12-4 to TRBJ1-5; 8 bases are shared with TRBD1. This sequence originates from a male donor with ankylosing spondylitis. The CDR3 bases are TGTGCCAGCAGTTCGGACAGGGTCGATCAGCCCCAGCATTTT. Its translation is CASSSDRVDQPQHF.